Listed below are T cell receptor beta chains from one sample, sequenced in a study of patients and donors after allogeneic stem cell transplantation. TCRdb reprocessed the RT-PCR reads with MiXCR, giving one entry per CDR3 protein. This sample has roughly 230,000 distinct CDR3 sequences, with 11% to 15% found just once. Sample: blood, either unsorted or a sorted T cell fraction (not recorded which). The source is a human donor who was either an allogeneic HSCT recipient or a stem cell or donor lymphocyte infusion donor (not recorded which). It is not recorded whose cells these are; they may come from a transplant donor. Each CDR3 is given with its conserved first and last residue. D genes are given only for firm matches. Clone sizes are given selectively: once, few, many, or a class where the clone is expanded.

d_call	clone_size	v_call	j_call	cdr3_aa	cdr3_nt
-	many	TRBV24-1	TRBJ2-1	CATSDGRGGFSYNEQFF	TGTGCCACCAGTGATGGCAGGGGGGGGTTCTCCTACAATGAGCAGTTCTTC
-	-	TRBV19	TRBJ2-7	CARKGGVYEQYF	TGTGCCAGGAAGGGCGGGGTGTACGAGCAGTACTTC
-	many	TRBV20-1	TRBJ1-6	CSARDEGYNSPLHF	TGCAGTGCTAGAGATGAGGGATATAATTCACCCCTCCACTTT
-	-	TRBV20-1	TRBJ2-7	CSAMGPNYEQYF	TGCAGTGCTATGGGACCTAATTACGAGCAGTACTTC
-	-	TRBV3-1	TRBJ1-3	CASSRQTGRSSGNTIYF	TGTGCCAGCAGCCGGCAAACGGGCCGCAGCTCTGGAAACACCATATATTTT
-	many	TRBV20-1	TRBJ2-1	CSAMGLVYNEQFF	TGCAGTGCTATGGGACTTGTTTACAATGAGCAGTTCTTC
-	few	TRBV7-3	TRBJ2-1	CASSLIRGAVEQFF	TGTGCCAGCAGCTTAATTCGGGGTGCCGTTGAGCAGTTCTTC
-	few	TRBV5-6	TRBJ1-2	CASSSRHVWGGGYTF	TGTGCCAGCAGCTCCCGACACGTCTGGGGAGGTGGCTACACCTTC
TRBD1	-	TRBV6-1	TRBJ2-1	CASSPPRTGSNEQFF	TGTGCCAGCAGTCCCCCTCGGACAGGGTCCAATGAGCAGTTCTTC
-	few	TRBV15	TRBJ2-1	CATSRGGMVEDEQFF	TGTGCCACCAGCAGAGGCGGGATGGTTGAAGATGAGCAGTTCTTC
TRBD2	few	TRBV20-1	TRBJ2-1	CSARVVAGDLYNEQFF	TGCAGTGCTAGAGTAGTAGCGGGGGACCTCTACAATGAGCAGTTCTTC
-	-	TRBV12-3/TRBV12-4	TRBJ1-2	CASTGSPRVGTNYGYTF	TGTGCCAGCACCGGTAGCCCCAGGGTAGGGACTAACTATGGCTACACCTTC
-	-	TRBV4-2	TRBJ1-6	CASSQEKDLGSPLHF	TGTGCCAGCAGCCAAGAAAAGGATCTGGGATCACCCCTCCACTTT
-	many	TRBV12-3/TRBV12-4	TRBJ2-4	CASSPAGYDRAKNIQYF	TGTGCCAGCAGCCCGGCGGGGTATGACAGGGCCAAAAACATTCAGTACTTC